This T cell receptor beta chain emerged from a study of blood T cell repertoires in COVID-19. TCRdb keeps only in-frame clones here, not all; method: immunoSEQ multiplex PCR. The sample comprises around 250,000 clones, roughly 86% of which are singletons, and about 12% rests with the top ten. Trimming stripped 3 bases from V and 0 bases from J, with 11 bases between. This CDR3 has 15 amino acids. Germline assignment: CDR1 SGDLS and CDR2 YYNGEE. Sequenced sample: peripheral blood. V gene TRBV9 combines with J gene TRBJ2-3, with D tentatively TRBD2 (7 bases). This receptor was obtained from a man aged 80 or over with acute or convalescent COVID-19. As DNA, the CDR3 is TGTGCCAGCAGCGCACGGGGGGCCAGCACAGATACGCAGTATTTT. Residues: CASSARGASTDTQYF.